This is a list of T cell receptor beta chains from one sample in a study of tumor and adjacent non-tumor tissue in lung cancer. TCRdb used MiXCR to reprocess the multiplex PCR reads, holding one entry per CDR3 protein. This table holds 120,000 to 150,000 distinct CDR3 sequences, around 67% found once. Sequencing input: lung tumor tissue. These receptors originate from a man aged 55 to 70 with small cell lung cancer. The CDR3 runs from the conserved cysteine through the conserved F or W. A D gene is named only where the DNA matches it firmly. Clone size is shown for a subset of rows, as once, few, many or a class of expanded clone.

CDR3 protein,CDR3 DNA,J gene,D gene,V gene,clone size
CASSLSSETQNF,TGTGCCAGCAGTTTGAGTTCAGAGACCCAGAACTTC,TRBJ2-5,.,TRBV28,.
CVSSTGATNNQPKDF,TGTGTCAGCAGCACAGGGGCTACTAACAATCAGCCCAAGGATTTT,TRBJ1-5,TRBD1,TRBV6-2/TRBV6-3,once
CSVAVGGQETQYF,TGCAGCGTTGCGGTGGGGGGGCAAGAGACCCAGTACTTC,TRBJ2-5,TRBD2,TRBV29-1,many
CGSSTNRGLSYEQYF,TGTGGCAGCAGCACAAACAGGGGGCTGTCCTACGAGCAGTACTTC,TRBJ2-7,TRBD1,TRBV11-3,.
CASLPEGQGSPLHF,TGTGCCAGCTTACCGGAGGGACAGGGTTCACCCCTCCACTTC,TRBJ1-6,TRBD1,TRBV18,once
CASTPPLRDTQYF,TGTGCCAGCACTCCCCCTTTGAGAGATACGCAGTATTTT,TRBJ2-3,.,TRBV28,.
CASTRPGAASPLHF,TGTGCCAGCACCAGACCGGGAGCGGCATCACCCCTCCACTTT,TRBJ1-6,.,TRBV6-2/TRBV6-3,many
CASSQGMGTRTDTQYF,TGCGCCAGCAGCCAGGGAATGGGAACACGGACAGATACGCAGTATTTT,TRBJ2-3,.,TRBV4-1,.
CAISQGGWSYNEEFF,TGTGCCATCAGCCAAGGGGGTTGGAGCTACAATGAGGAATTCTTC,TRBJ2-1,.,TRBV11-2,.
CASSLEGNSPLHF,TGCGCCAGCAGCTTGGAGGGTAATTCACCCCTCCACTTT,TRBJ1-6,.,TRBV5-1,few
CASGEGPGAYEQYF,TGTGCCAGCGGAGAAGGACCCGGCGCCTACGAGCAGTACTTC,TRBJ2-7,.,TRBV28,.
CASRIAGEDTQYF,TGTGCCAGCAGAATAGCGGGAGAGGATACGCAGTATTTT,TRBJ2-3,TRBD2,TRBV7-9,.
CASSPTPRGTGELFF,TGTGCCAGCAGTCCGACCCCCCGGGGGACCGGGGAACTGTTTTTT,TRBJ2-2,.,TRBV7-2,.
CSAEKSRLAGYNGQFF,TGCAGTGCTGAGAAAAGTAGGCTAGCGGGTTACAATGGGCAGTTCTTC,TRBJ2-1,TRBD2,TRBV20-1,.
CASSLAGTSRREQFF,TGTGCCAGCAGCCTTGCCGGGACTAGCAGGAGGGAGCAGTTCTTC,TRBJ2-1,TRBD2,TRBV5-5,.
CSAPVAGVYNEQFF,TGCAGTGCTCCAGTAGCGGGGGTCTACAATGAGCAGTTCTTC,TRBJ2-1,TRBD2,TRBV20-1,.
CATSAQGARNTIYF,TGTGCCACTAGTGCCCAGGGGGCTCGAAACACCATATATTTT,TRBJ1-3,TRBD1,TRBV6-1,once
CSAVQGPSSYGQYF,TGCAGCGCTGTACAGGGGCCGAGCTCCTATGGGCAGTACTTC,TRBJ2-7,TRBD1,TRBV29-1,.
CASSYSALNSPLHF,TGTGCCAGCAGTTACTCGGCCCTTAATTCACCCCTCCACTTT,TRBJ1-6,.,TRBV6-6,many
CVSSLEYNTEAFF,TGTGTCAGCAGCTTGGAATACAACACTGAGGCTTTCTTT,TRBJ1-1,.,TRBV11-2,.
CASSSYGSGSSYNEQFF,TGCGCCAGCAGCTCCTATGGTAGCGGGAGCTCCTACAATGAGCAGTTCTTC,TRBJ2-1,TRBD2,TRBV5-1,.
CASSIGTVNEQFF,TGCGCCAGCAGCATCGGGACAGTCAATGAGCAGTTCTTC,TRBJ2-1,TRBD1,TRBV5-1,many
CAIKPSGSRAGELFF,TGTGCCATCAAGCCTAGCGGGAGTAGGGCCGGGGAGCTGTTTTTT,TRBJ2-2,TRBD2,TRBV10-3,many
CASSETGMGNIQYF,TGCGCCAGCAGCGAGACAGGGATGGGAAACATTCAGTACTTC,TRBJ2-4,TRBD1,TRBV5-1,.
CASRRGESPYNKQFF,TGTGCCAGCAGAAGGGGGGAGTCTCCTTACAATAAGCAGTTCTTC,TRBJ2-1,.,TRBV6-2/TRBV6-3,.
CASKSPLVLGELFF,TGTGCCAGTAAGAGTCCCCTTGTTCTCGGGGAGCTGTTTTTT,TRBJ2-2,.,TRBV19,.
CASSLEAGVSYEQFF,TGTGCCAGCAGCTTAGAGGCGGGTGTCTCCTACGAGCAGTTCTTC,TRBJ2-1,.,TRBV11-2,many
CASSSKTSRRGYEQYF,TGTGCCAGCAGCTCCAAGACAAGTCGTAGGGGCTACGAGCAGTACTTC,TRBJ2-7,.,TRBV5-4,.